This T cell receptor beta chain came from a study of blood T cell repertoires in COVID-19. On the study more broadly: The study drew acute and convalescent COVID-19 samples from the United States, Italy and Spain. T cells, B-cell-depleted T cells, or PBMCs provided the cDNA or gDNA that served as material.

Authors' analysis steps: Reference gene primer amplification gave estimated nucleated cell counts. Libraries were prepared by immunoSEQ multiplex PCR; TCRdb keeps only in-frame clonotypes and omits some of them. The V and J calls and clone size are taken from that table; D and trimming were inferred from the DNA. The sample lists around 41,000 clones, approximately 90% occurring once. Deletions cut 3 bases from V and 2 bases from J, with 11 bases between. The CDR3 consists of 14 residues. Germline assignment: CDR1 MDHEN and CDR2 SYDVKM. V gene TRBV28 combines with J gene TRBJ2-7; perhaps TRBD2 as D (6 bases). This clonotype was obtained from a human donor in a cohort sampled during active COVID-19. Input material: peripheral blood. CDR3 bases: TGTGCCAGCAGTTTTACGGGAGCGGCCTACGAGCAGTACTTC. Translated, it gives CASSFTGAAYEQYF.